The 29 T cell receptor beta chains given below trace back to one sample, sequenced in a study of T-cell reconstitution after alpha-beta-depleted transplantation in children. It was with unique molecular identifiers that the TCRbeta library was prepared. MiXCR, run by TCRdb on the PCR reads, gives a single entry per CDR3 protein. The repertoire holds fewer than 700,000 distinct CDR3 sequences, with roughly 23% as singletons. The material was PBMCs, mostly from graft donor cells, obtained 360 days after TCRalphabeta/CD19-depleted stem cell transplant. The receptors derive from a boy under two years old who had a stem cell transplant for acute myeloid leukemia, so the T cells may come from the graft donor.

This clonotype was observed a few times. This rearrangement joins TRBV20-1 to TRBJ2-2; D remains ambiguous. The CDR3 consists of 12 residues. Germline CDR1 reads DFQATT; CDR2 reads SNEGSKA (reference sequence). The V end was cut by 2 bases, the J end by 8 bases, with 9 bases between. CDR3 loop: CSARSRMGELFF. The CDR3 nucleotides read TGCAGTGCTAGAAGCAGGATGGGGGAGCTGTTTTTT.

The chain combines TRBV7-2 with TRBJ2-3; D not certain. Germline assignment: CDR1 SGHTA and CDR2 FQGNSA. Trimming shortened V by 6 bases and J by 2 bases, and 12 bases separated the two germline ends. The CDR3 spans 14 residues. In nucleotides, the CDR3 is TGTGCCAGCAGACCGGTGGGAACCACAGATACGCAGTATTTT. Translated, it gives CASRPVGTTDTQYF.

This clonotype was observed at least ten times. The chain uses TRBV4-3 and TRBJ2-1, with 11 bases identical to TRBD2. Germline trimming cut 3 bases from V and 4 bases from J; bases unmatched to any gene: 2. In germline, CDR1 is LGHNA, CDR2 YSLEER. The CDR3 is 15 amino acids. CDR3 loop: CASSQASGGYNEQFF. CDR3 sequence (DNA): TGCGCCAGCAGCCAGGCTAGCGGGGGGTACAATGAGCAGTTCTTC.

This clonotype was seen a handful of times. The rearrangement uses TRBV20-1 and TRBJ2-5; TRBD1 matches 7 bases. Germline CDR1 is DFQATT and CDR2 is SNEGSKA (reference sequence). After removal of 8 bases from V and 3 bases from J, the junction contained 12 bases not matched to a gene. The CDR3 runs 14 residues. Written as DNA, the CDR3 is TGCAGTTCCTACCCCACAGGGGTTGAAGAGACCCAGTACTTC. Amino acids: CSSYPTGVEETQYF.

This clonotype was recorded a few times. The junction differs from germline at one of its ends, possibly a read error. The chain uses TRBV10-2 and TRBJ2-3; D may be TRBD1 (5 bases). Germline CDR1 and CDR2: WSHSY and SAAADI. The CDR3 spans 13 residues. CDR3 residues: CASSEFRADTQYF. The CDR3 DNA is TGCGCCAGCAGTGAGTTCAGGGCAGACACGCAGTATTTT.

V and J are TRBV6-5 and TRBJ1-2; 7 nucleotides agree with TRBD1. The length of the CDR3 is 17 residues. Per the germline V gene, CDR1 is MNHEY and CDR2 is SVGAGI. The J segment lost 4 bases and the V segment lost 4 bases, leaving 15 bases of the junction unmatched. Here the CDR3 DNA reads TGTGCCAGCAGTTCGTCCGATAGACAGGGTCCTCTCTATGGCTACACCTTC. It is translated as CASSSSDRQGPLYGYTF.

The CDR3 loop is CASSTRSTFF. The CDR3 nucleotides read TGTGCCAGCAGTACCCGAAGTACTTTCTTT. The chain links TRBV12-3 or TRBV12-4 to TRBJ1-1; D ambiguous. CDR3 length equals 10 residues. V was pared by 5 bases and J by 12 bases, with 10 bases between.

J is TRBJ2-3 and V is TRBV7-2; the match to TRBD2 covers 8 bases. This CDR3 has 15 residues. Losses at the gene ends were 5 bases for V and 4 bases for J; bases not matched to a gene: 8. Looked up from germline, CDR1 is SGHTA and CDR2 is FQGNSA. CDR3 sequence: CASSLVGGGPDTQYF. The CDR3 nucleotides are TGTGCCAGCAGCCTTGTGGGCGGGGGGCCAGATACGCAGTATTTT.

In its sample, this clonotype was seen many times. The V call is TRBV4-2, the J call TRBJ2-4; maybe TRBD2 (6 bases). This CDR3 spans 17 amino acids. V lost 1 base to trimming and J lost 3 bases, with 16 bases between them. CDR1 and CDR2 (germline): LGHNA, YNFKEQ. For the CDR3, the DNA is TGTGCCAGCAGCCAAGGCGGGGCAGACTTGAGCAAAAACATTCAGTACTTC. It yields the protein CASSQGGADLSKNIQYF.

Concerning this clonotype itself: Since no conserved phenylalanine or tryptophan closes the CDR3, a read error is the likely cause. The chain carries TRBV7-2 and TRBJ2-1; D is ambiguous. The CDR3 runs 16 residues. V gave up 1 base and J gave up 6 bases, with 16 bases separating them. CDR1 and CDR2 from the germline V gene are SGHTA and FQGNSA. The CDR3 DNA reads TGTGCCAGCAGCTTAGATCCTGAACTGGTCTCCAATGAGCAGTTCCTC. Translating it yields CASSLDPELVSNEQFL.

This clonotype has more than one count but fewer than ten. The chain couples TRBV20-1 to TRBJ2-7; D remains unclear. The V end lost 0 bases, the J end lost 3 bases, and 6 bases lay between the germline ends. Germline CDR1 reads DFQATT; CDR2 reads SNEGSKA (reference sequence). This CDR3 has 12 amino acids. The CDR3 sequence: CSAREDGYEQYV. In DNA, the CDR3 is TGCAGTGCTAGAGAGGACGGCTACGAGCAGTACGTC.

The chain carries TRBV12-3 or TRBV12-4 and TRBJ1-5, with D possibly matching TRBD1 (5 bases). This CDR3 contains 16 residues. Trimming removed 6 bases from V and 3 bases from J, with 18 bases in between. Here the CDR3 reads CASSLGTVLFNQPQHF. CDR3 nucleotides: TGTGCCAGCAGCCTAGGGACGGTTCTTTTCAATCAGCCCCAGCATTTT.

In its sample, this clonotype was seen a few times. This rearrangement joins TRBV7-8 to TRBJ1-6, with 7 positions matching TRBD1. With 5 bases clipped from V and 5 bases from J, the junction kept 9 bases outside the gene matches. The CDR3 extends over 16 amino acids. Germline CDR1 SGHVS, CDR2 FQNEAQ. The CDR3 protein is CASSRLRGKDNSPLHF. The CDR3, as DNA: TGTGCCAGCAGCCGACTCAGGGGGAAGGATAATTCACCCCTCCACTTT.

This clonotype was seen repeatedly, ten times or more. V is TRBV6-5 and J is TRBJ2-7; no clear D gene. The CDR3 consists of 14 residues. The germline V gene encodes CDR1 MNHEY and CDR2 SVGAGI. The V end lost 2 bases, the J end lost 6 bases, and 14 bases lay between the germline ends. CDR3 coding DNA: TGTGCCAGCAGTTACCGTCAGGTGCCCCGCGAGCAGTACTTC. This sequence encodes CASSYRQVPREQYF.

This sequence joins TRBV21-1 and TRBJ1-5; no check of the table's D call, TRBD1, against the DNA was made. TRBV21-1 constitutes a pseudogene. This CDR3 has 17 residues. CDR3 loop: CASSKAPEGTGNQPQHF. In nucleotides, the CDR3 is TGTGCCAGCAGCAAAGCCCCAGAGGGCACAGGGAATCAGCCCCAGCATTTT.

This clonotype was recorded at least ten times. CDR3 amino acids: CASRFTGTANTEAFF. Here the CDR3 DNA reads TGTGCCAGCAGGTTTACCGGGACAGCGAACACTGAAGCTTTCTTT. V and J are TRBV7-2 and TRBJ1-1; the match to TRBD1 covers 7 bases. Germline V lookup: CDR1 SGHTA, CDR2 FQGNSA. CDR3 length: 15 amino acids. The V gene end was trimmed by 6 bases and the J gene end by 1 base; junction bases not matched to a gene: 8.

V usage is TRBV25-1 and J usage is TRBJ2-5; D remains unclear. The CDR3 is made up of 15 amino acids. The V and J ends lost 1 base and 1 base respectively, with 10 bases between them. Germline V CDR1 and CDR2: MGHDK, SYGVNS. In nucleotides, the CDR3 is TGTGCCAGCAGTGAATCCGGATGGTTCCAAGAGACCCAGTACTTC. Protein product: CASSESGWFQETQYF.

This sequence joins TRBV24-1 and TRBJ2-7; perhaps TRBD1 as D (5 bases). Germline assignment: CDR1 KGHDR and CDR2 SFDVKD. Trimming removed 9 bases at V and 3 bases at J, with 20 bases between. The CDR3 length is 15 residues. CDR3 bases: TGTGCCACCCCTACCCTAGGGGTAGGCTACTACGAGCAGTACTTC. It translates to CATPTLGVGYYEQYF.

There are a few counts of this clonotype. The chain joins TRBV2 to TRBJ1-5; D not certain. Trimming stripped 4 bases from V and 4 bases from J, with 8 bases between. The CDR3 loop spans 13 amino acids. Germline V lookup: CDR1 SNHLY, CDR2 FYNNEI. This chain's CDR3 is CASSARQNQPQHF. The CDR3 DNA is TGTGCCAGCAGTGCGCGTCAGAATCAGCCCCAGCATTTT.

This clonotype was observed a few times. The chain uses TRBV5-6 and TRBJ2-1; D might be TRBD2 (5 bases). The CDR3 has 12 residues. V was cut by 0 bases and J by 12 bases, with 10 bases left in between. Germline V CDR1 and CDR2: SGHDT, YYEEEE. CDR3 amino acids: CASSLGYGGQFF. CDR3 nucleotides: TGTGCCAGCAGCTTGGGTTACGGAGGGCAGTTCTTC.

This chain uses TRBV2 with TRBJ1-5; D uncertain. The CDR3 spans 15 residues. V gave up 2 bases and J gave up 1 base, with 9 bases separating them. CDR1 and CDR2 (germline): SNHLY, FYNNEI. The CDR3 is CASSEYFNSNQPQHF. The CDR3 DNA reads TGTGCCAGCAGTGAATATTTTAACAGCAATCAGCCCCAGCATTTT.

This clonotype was seen only a few times. This chain links TRBV6-1 with TRBJ2-3; TRBD1 matches 8 bases. Germline loops: CDR1 MNHNS, CDR2 SASEGT. Germline trimming cut 5 bases from V and 6 bases from J; bases unmatched to any gene: 10. The CDR3 covers 15 residues. CDR3 sequence (DNA): TGTGCCAGCAGTATATGGACAGGGCTGGGGGATACGCAGTATTTT. Amino acids: CASSIWTGLGDTQYF.

This clonotype came up a few times. CDR3 sequence (DNA): TGTGCCAGCTCACATCAAGGCGGGCTGTCCTACGAGCAGTACTTC. This encodes CASSHQGGLSYEQYF. The chain combines TRBV18 with TRBJ2-7, with D perhaps matching TRBD2 (5 bases). The CDR3 is made up of 15 amino acids. Trimming took 4 bases from V and 1 from J, leaving 14 bases between them. Germline CDR1 KGHSH, CDR2 LQKENI.

This clonotype was seen ten or more times. The J gene is TRBJ2-5, the V gene TRBV20-1, with a tentative D call TRBD2 (6 bases). Germline-derived CDR1 and CDR2 are DFQATT and SNEGSKA (reference sequence). Trimming stripped 3 bases from V and 1 base from J, with 9 bases between. CDR3 length: 13 amino acids. The CDR3 spells CSASGGFQETQYF. The CDR3 coding sequence is TGCAGTGCTAGCGGAGGGTTCCAAGAGACCCAGTACTTC.

The CDR3 protein is CASSLRSGEDTQYF. For the CDR3, the DNA is TGCGCCAGCAGCCTCCGGTCGGGGGAAGATACGCAGTATTTT. The rearrangement uses TRBV5-1 and TRBJ2-3; TRBD2 is a possible D gene (6 bases). The germline V gene encodes CDR1 SGHRS and CDR2 YFSETQ. The germline V and J ends were trimmed by 4 bases and 5 bases, with 14 bases remaining between them. The CDR3 loop spans 14 amino acids.

The V call is TRBV7-3, the J call TRBJ2-6; 7 bases are a match to TRBD1. This CDR3 comprises 18 residues. Germline V gives CDR1 SGHTA, CDR2 FQGTGA. The J segment lost 0 bases and the V segment lost 2 bases, leaving 7 bases of the junction unmatched. The CDR3 loop reads CASSLVGRGYSGANVLTF. Written as DNA, the CDR3 is TGTGCCAGCAGCTTAGTAGGCAGGGGGTACTCTGGGGCCAACGTCCTGACTTTC.

The rearrangement links TRBV7-2 to TRBJ1-5; D is undetermined. This CDR3 comprises 15 residues. CDR1 is SGHTA, CDR2 FQGNSA, per germline. Trimming removed 5 bases at V and 3 bases at J, with 14 bases between. CDR3 in amino acids: CASSPWISYNQPQHF. In DNA form, the CDR3 reads TGTGCCAGCAGCCCCTGGATCAGCTACAATCAGCCCCAGCATTTT.

The V call is TRBV20-1, the J call TRBJ1-3; 9 bases are shared with TRBD1. With V trimmed by 1 base and J by 3 bases, 4 bases remained unmatched. Germline-derived CDR1 and CDR2 are DFQATT and SNEGSKA (reference sequence). CDR3 length equals 15 residues. The CDR3 loop reads CSARGNRGLGNTIYF. CDR3 nucleotides: TGCAGTGCTAGAGGCAACAGGGGGCTTGGAAACACCATATATTTT.

V and J are TRBV7-2 and TRBJ2-2; D may be TRBD1 or TRBD2 (5 bases each). Trimming left V 0 bases short and J 3 bases short, with 26 bases between. CDR1 SGHTA and CDR2 FQGNSA come from the germline V gene. The CDR3 spans 21 residues. The CDR3 DNA sequence: TGTGCCAGCAGCTTAGCGACTCAACCGGGACCCCGACGGCTTTACACCGGGGAGCTGTTTTTT. Encoded protein: CASSLATQPGPRRLYTGELFF. Complete variable domain (other parts from reference TRBV7-2 and TRBJ2-2): GAGVSQSPSNKVTEKGKDVELRCDPISGHTALYWYRQSLGQGLEFLIYFQGNSAPDKSGLPSDRFSAERTGGSVSTLTIQRTQQEDSAVYLCASSLATQPGPRRLYTGELFFGEGSRLTVL.